This TCR beta chain emerged from a study of shared clonotypes between healthy human individuals. General study results and limits: Naive CD4 clonotypes were shared across a handful of donors at roughly 5%.

Original data processing: Sequence data from immunoSEQ were junction-only and lacked quality scores; consequently, filtering differed. Profiled with immunoSEQ multiplex PCR; TCRdb holds only in-frame clones, not every one. V and J calls and clone size are copied from that table; D and trimming were computed from the DNA. The profile shows approximately 1.5 million clones, roughly 98% of them singletons. Germline CDR1 is SGHTA and CDR2 is FQGNSA. The CDR3 has 14 amino acids. Trimming shortened V by 5 bases and J by 2 bases, and 13 bases separated the two germline ends. Concerning this clone itself: Antigen unknown.

Sequencing used naive CD4+ T cells sorted from blood. Subset described: CD45RA+ positively selected. The source of this sequence is a man younger than 45 in good health. V is TRBV7-2 and J is TRBJ2-7; D possibly uses TRBD1 or TRBD2 (5 bases each). DNA of the CDR3: TGTGCCAGCAGCGCCCAGAGGGGAGCCTACGAGCAGTACTTC. It encodes CASSAQRGAYEQYF.